The 15 T cell receptor beta chains in this list originate from one sample, sequenced in a study of shared clonotypes between healthy human individuals. Measured with immunoSEQ multiplex PCR; TCRdb has only the in-frame clones, and not every one. The table lists 2 million to 2.5 million clones, nearly 97% of them singletons. Sequenced: naive CD4+ T cells sorted from blood. Subset defined: CD45RA+ positively selected. All receptors derive from a man aged 18 to 30 in good health.

The rearrangement joins TRBV5-1 to TRBJ2-5; 8 bases map to TRBD2. This CDR3 has 16 residues. The germline CDR1 and CDR2 sequences are SGHRS and YFSETQ. The V gene end was trimmed by 2 bases and the J gene end by 3 bases; junction bases not matched to a gene: 9. CDR3 coding DNA: TGCGCCAGCAGCTTAGGCGGGGGGTCCTTTGAAGAGACCCAGTACTTC. The encoded protein is CASSLGGGSFEETQYF.

The V gene is TRBV30, the J gene TRBJ1-1; D might be TRBD1 (5 bases). The V gene lost 7 bases and the J gene lost 5 bases, with 20 bases spanning the gap. The CDR3 covers 14 residues. The germline V gene encodes CDR1 GTSNPN and CDR2 SVGIG (reference sequence). CDR3 sequence reads: CALTGVKSRTEAFF. In nucleotides, the CDR3 is TGTGCCTTAACAGGTGTTAAGAGTCGGACTGAAGCTTTCTTT.

The rearrangement joins TRBV9 to TRBJ2-7; TRBD2 is a possible D gene (6 bases). The CDR3 sequence is 16 residues long. V was trimmed by 3 bases and J by 6 bases, leaving 22 bases between them. Per germline, CDR1 SGDLS and CDR2 YYNGEE. The DNA for the CDR3 is TGTGCCAGCAGCGCAAATGACCCGGGGACTCAAGGCGAGCAGTACTTC. Protein product: CASSANDPGTQGEQYF.

This chain connects TRBV6-6 to TRBJ1-5; D may be TRBD1 (6 bases). CDR3 length: 15 residues. V lost 4 bases to trimming and J lost 4 bases, with 14 bases between them. The V gene's germline CDR1 is MNHNY and CDR2 SVGAGI (reference sequence). As DNA, the CDR3 is TGTGCCAGCAGTTTCCCCGGGGGGCATAATCAGCCCCAGCATTTT. Translating it yields CASSFPGGHNQPQHF.

The rearrangement joins TRBV27 to TRBJ2-7, with no clear D. The CDR3 spans 14 residues. Germline CDR1 MNHEY, CDR2 SMNVEV (reference sequence). V lost 5 bases and J lost 3, with 14 bases in between. DNA of the CDR3: TGTGCCAGCAGTACCGTCGGGCGGAACTACGAGCAGTACTTC. Translation gives CASSTVGRNYEQYF.

The chain combines TRBV6-6 with TRBJ2-1; 10 bases match TRBD2. Germline loops: CDR1 MNHNY, CDR2 SVGAGI (reference sequence). Unmatched junction bases numbered 14, after V lost 6 bases and J lost 12 bases. The CDR3 is 15 amino acids. The CDR3 coding sequence is TGTGCCAGCAGGACGCCGGGACTAGCGCGGGAAGCGCAGTTCTTC. Its protein is CASRTPGLAREAQFF.

As regards this clone: This sample includes further DNA sequences coding for the same CDR3. The chain links TRBV25-1 to TRBJ1-4; TRBD1 aligns across 11 bases. The CDR3 covers 14 residues. CDR1 MGHDK and CDR2 SYGVNS come from the germline V gene. Trimming took 4 bases from V and 5 from J; bases not matched to a gene: 0. CDR3 coding DNA: TGTGCCAGCAGTGGGGACAGGGGGAATGAAAAACTGTTTTTT. This sequence encodes CASSGDRGNEKLFF.

Comments on this clone: Distinct nucleotide sequences in the sample also encode this CDR3. The gene calls are TRBV9 and TRBJ1-2; D not certain. The CDR3 consists of 14 residues. Germline V lookup: CDR1 SGDLS, CDR2 YYNGEE. The V end was cut by 0 bases, the J end by 2 bases, with 8 bases between. The CDR3 DNA reads as TGTGCCAGCAGCGTAGATCGGGGAAACTATGGCTACACCTTC. Amino acid sequence: CASSVDRGNYGYTF.

The chain employs TRBV25-1 and TRBJ1-3; the match to TRBD1 covers 9 bases. Trimming cost V 1 base and J 3 bases; bases outside gene matches: 7. The CDR3 contains 17 residues. CDR1 is MGHDK and CDR2 is SYGVNS in the germline V gene. The CDR3 is CASSELGDRVGGNTIYF. The DNA of the CDR3 is TGTGCCAGCAGTGAATTGGGGGACAGGGTCGGTGGAAACACCATATATTTT.

The chain couples TRBV18 to TRBJ1-1; D unclear. Per the germline V gene, CDR1 is KGHSH and CDR2 is LQKENI. CDR3 size: 15 residues. Between the trimmed V and J ends, which lost 5 bases and 3 bases, there was a span of 16 bases. CDR3 region: CASSKDGPVDTEAFF. In DNA, the CDR3 is TGTGCCAGCTCAAAGGACGGCCCGGTAGACACTGAAGCTTTCTTT.

This clone occurred once. This CDR3 is also generated by other DNA sequences in the sample. The chain combines TRBV2 with TRBJ1-1; weak D call: TRBD1 (6 bases). Trimming took 6 bases from V and 2 from J, leaving 10 bases between them. Germline V lookup: CDR1 SNHLY, CDR2 FYNNEI. The CDR3 contains 13 residues. CDR3 sequence reads: CASSGQRNTEAFF. The CDR3 region has the DNA TGTGCCAGCAGCGGACAGCGTAACACTGAAGCTTTCTTT.

The CDR3 DNA sequence: TGTGCCAGCAGCGAAACAGGGCGCGGCACTGAAGCTTTCTTT. Its translation is CASSETGRGTEAFF. The chain recombines TRBV7-9 with TRBJ1-1, with D perhaps TRBD1 (6 bases). Trimming took 5 bases from V and 4 from J, leaving 14 bases between them. Germline V gene lookup returns CDR1 SEHNR and CDR2 FQNEAQ (reference sequence). The CDR3 length is 14 residues.

The gene calls are TRBV27 and TRBJ1-1, with D perhaps matching TRBD1 (5 bases). The CDR3 totals 15 residues. Trimming removed 4 bases at V and 4 bases at J, with 16 bases between. Per the germline V gene, CDR1 is MNHEY and CDR2 is SMNVEV (reference sequence). CDR3 coding DNA: TGTGCCAGCAGTTCGGCCGGGACCAGAGCCACTGAAGCTTTCTTT. Translated, it gives CASSSAGTRATEAFF.

The chain uses TRBV5-6 and TRBJ1-6; D remains ambiguous. This CDR3 region has 16 residues. Germline CDR1 SGHDT, CDR2 YYEEEE. V lost 4 bases and J 6 bases, leaving 17 bases between the germline ends. In nucleotides, the CDR3 is TGTGCCAGCAGCCGCGGCTGGGCAGGACCTAATTCACCCCTCCACTTT. It yields the protein CASSRGWAGPNSPLHF.

This rearrangement joins TRBV9 to TRBJ2-3, with D possibly being TRBD1 (6 bases). Germline V gives CDR1 SGDLS, CDR2 YYNGEE. The V gene lost 4 bases and the J gene lost 6 bases, with 18 bases spanning the gap. The CDR3 has 15 residues. This CDR3 reads CASSFIGGTTDTQYF. The CDR3 nucleotides are TGTGCCAGCAGCTTTATTGGGGGCACGACGGATACGCAGTATTTT. The full variable domain, rest sourced from reference TRBV9 and TRBJ2-3, is DSGVTQTPKHLITATGQRVTLRCSPRSGDLSVYWYQQSLDQGLQFLIQYYNGEERAKGNILERFSAQQFPDLHSELNLSSLELGDSALYFCASSFIGGTTDTQYFGPGTRLTVL.